These T cell receptor beta chains were read from a single sample in a study of regulatory dendritic cells for organ transplantation. Clones were sequenced by immunoSEQ multiplex PCR, and TCRdb holds only the in-frame ones, with some missing. The sample has under 35,000 clones, under 90% seen once. Sequencing was done on a sample of naive CD8+ T cells from blood. These receptors were collected from a human donor in good health. CDR3s include the opening cysteine and the closing phenylalanine or tryptophan. Size values are once, few and many counts, or a class for expanded clones, and some rows have none.

TRBJ2-1 | NA | TRBV11-1 | CASSPGQGGYDEQFF
TRBJ2-7 | NA | TRBV6-5 | CASSRVGGESYEQYF
TRBJ2-2 | NA | TRBV25-1 | CASRGAGEGTGELFF
TRBJ2-2 | few | TRBV7-9 | CASSPQTSKDGELFF
TRBJ2-1 | NA | TRBV11-3 | CASSLVFVTGGYHNEQFF
TRBJ2-5 | NA | TRBV13 | CASSSNRGSQETQYF
TRBJ2-7 | NA | TRBV6-5 | CASSYSASSYEQYF
TRBJ1-4 | NA | TRBV6-6 | CASTSDRGGEKLFF
TRBJ2-7 | NA | TRBV4-3 | CASSQDQGLAGGHYEQYF
TRBJ2-5 | NA | TRBV11-2 | CASSSRLAEETQYF
TRBJ2-1 | NA | TRBV6-1 | CASSSPEQGNNEQFF
TRBJ2-5 | NA | TRBV2 | CASSFGAVEETQYF
TRBJ2-1 | NA | TRBV5-1 | CASYSLGTAYNEQFF
TRBJ2-7 | NA | TRBV27 | CASSIGNHEQYF
TRBJ2-2 | NA | TRBV7-9 | CASSFTGELFF
TRBJ2-6 | NA | TRBV5-1 | CASKSGPGANVLTF
TRBJ1-1 | NA | TRBV28 | CASSSGNPIAGAFF
TRBJ1-1 | NA | TRBV5-5 | CASSLDLTGAGTEAFF
TRBJ2-2 | NA | TRBV27 | CASSLRGPGELFF
TRBJ2-7 | NA | TRBV14 | CASSQFRTAPYEQYF
TRBJ2-1 | NA | TRBV27 | CASSLTAGKDNEQFF
TRBJ1-1 | NA | TRBV7-3 | CASSPGQGATEAFF
TRBJ2-7 | NA | TRBV4-3 | CASSQGLAGGTYEQYF
TRBJ2-7 | NA | TRBV25-1 | CASSEFRTEDEQYF
TRBJ2-7 | few | TRBV9 | CASSEGQGDEQYF
TRBJ2-3 | once | TRBV27 | CASSIGRGISDTQYF
TRBJ1-3 | NA | TRBV4-1 | CASSQRGQDGNTIYF
TRBJ1-3 | NA | TRBV4-3 | CASSPGQVSGNTIYF
TRBJ2-2 | once | TRBV6-1 | CASSPGRGGTGELFF
TRBJ2-7 | NA | TRBV13 | CASSFVGATYEQYF
TRBJ2-3 | NA | TRBV9 | CASGGLAGGPDTQYF
TRBJ1-2 | NA | TRBV7-9 | CASSGTGDHYNYGYTF